The clone carrying this TCR beta chain has just a few counts. This record comes from a study of T-cell reconstitution after alpha-beta-depleted transplantation in children. The TCRbeta library was prepared with unique molecular identifiers. In TCRdb, the PCR reads were re-called with MiXCR into one record per CDR3 protein. The table lists 250,000 to 350,000 distinct CDR3 sequences, 9.9% of them singletons. The sequencing used PBMCs from the stem cell graft donor, collected from the stem cell graft. This receptor was identified in a human donor who donated a stem cell graft to a child with SCID.

The CDR3: CASSLALSFVAGGTGELFF. The CDR3, as DNA: TGTGCCAGCAGCTTAGCGCTAAGTTTCGTGGCAGGGGGCACCGGGGAGCTGTTTTTT. The V and J genes are TRBV7-2 and TRBJ2-2; 7 bases are shared with TRBD1. Germline V gene data show CDR1 as SGHTA and CDR2 as FQGNSA. This CDR3 region has 19 residues. J gave up 4 bases and V 0 bases, and 14 bases lay outside the gene matches. Supplemented by reference TRBV7-2 and TRBJ2-2, the full variable domain reads GAGVSQSPSNKVTEKGKDVELRCDPISGHTALYWYRQSLGQGLEFLIYFQGNSAPDKSGLPSDRFSAERTGGSVSTLTIQRTQQEDSAVYLCASSLALSFVAGGTGELFFGEGSRLTVL.